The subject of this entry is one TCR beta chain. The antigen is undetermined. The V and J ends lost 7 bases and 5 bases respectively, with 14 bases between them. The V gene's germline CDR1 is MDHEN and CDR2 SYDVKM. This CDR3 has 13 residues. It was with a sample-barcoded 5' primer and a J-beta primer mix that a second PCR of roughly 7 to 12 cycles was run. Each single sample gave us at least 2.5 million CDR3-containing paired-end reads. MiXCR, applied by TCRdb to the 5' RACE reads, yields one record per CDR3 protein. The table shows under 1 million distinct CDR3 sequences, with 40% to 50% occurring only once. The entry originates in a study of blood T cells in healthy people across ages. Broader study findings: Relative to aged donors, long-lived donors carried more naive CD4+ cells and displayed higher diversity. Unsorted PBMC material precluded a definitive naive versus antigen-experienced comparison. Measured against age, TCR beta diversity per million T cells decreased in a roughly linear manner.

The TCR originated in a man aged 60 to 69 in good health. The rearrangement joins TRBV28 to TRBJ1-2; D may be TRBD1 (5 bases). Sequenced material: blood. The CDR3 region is CASIKGPLYGYTF. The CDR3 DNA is TGTGCCAGCATCAAGGGGCCCCTATATGGCTACACCTTC.